The 16 T cell receptor beta chains listed next were all sequenced from one sample in a study of T cell repertoires in MIS-A myocarditis. The method was immunoSEQ multiplex PCR; TCRdb's version includes in-frame clones alone and lacks a portion of them. In the table there are roughly 5,000 clones, roughly 74% of which are singletons. Source material: interventricular septum heart tissue obtained at autopsy. All receptors come from a man in his late teens or twenties with fulminant myocarditis from multisystem inflammatory syndrome in adults (MIS-A) after COVID-19.

The chain uses TRBV7-9 and TRBJ2-7, with 9 bases aligning to TRBD1. This CDR3 contains 14 residues. V shed 1 base and J 3 bases; nucleotides not matched to a gene: 1. CDR1 SEHNR and CDR2 FQNEAQ come from the germline V gene (reference sequence). CDR3 loop: CASSLGGQGYEQYF. CDR3 DNA sequence: TGTGCCAGCAGCTTAGGGGGACAGGGCTACGAGCAGTACTTC.

This chain joins TRBV6-5 and TRBJ1-5; TRBD1 is a possible D gene (5 bases). CDR3 length: 14 residues. V was clipped by 2 bases and J by 3 bases, with 8 bases between them. Germline lookup yields CDR1 MNHEY and CDR2 SVGAGI. CDR3 in DNA: TGTGCCAGCAGTTACCGGGGGAACAATCAGCCCCAGCATTTT. Protein sequence: CASSYRGNNQPQHF.

The chain joins TRBV4-2 to TRBJ2-7; 7 nucleotides align to TRBD1. Unmatched junction bases numbered 10, after V lost 1 base and J lost 4 bases. This CDR3 comprises 16 residues. Looked up from germline, CDR1 is LGHNA and CDR2 is YNFKEQ. The CDR3 DNA reads TGTGCCAGCAGCCAAGTATTGGGAACAGGGGATTACGAGCAGTACTTC. It translates to CASSQVLGTGDYEQYF.

The V and J genes are TRBV5-6 and TRBJ1-1; D possibly corresponds to TRBD1 (6 bases). V lost 4 bases, J lost 1 base, and 17 bases lay in between. The germline V gene encodes CDR1 SGHDT and CDR2 YYEEEE. This CDR3 has 16 residues. CDR3 in amino acids: CASSPPSGGPNTEAFF. In DNA, the CDR3 is TGTGCCAGCAGCCCCCCCTCGGGGGGGCCGAACACTGAAGCTTTCTTT.

This clone was recorded once. The chain couples TRBV27 to TRBJ1-3; the D is unclear. This CDR3 is 14 amino acids long. Trimming left V 4 bases short and J 0 bases short, with 7 bases between. In germline, CDR1 is MNHEY, CDR2 SMNVEV (reference sequence). The CDR3 region is CASSSSSSGNTIYF. CDR3 coding DNA: TGTGCCAGCAGTTCCTCTAGCTCTGGAAACACCATATATTTT.

The chain is built from TRBV4-3 and TRBJ2-5; TRBD1 matches 7 bases. V was clipped by 8 bases and J by 4 bases; unmatched bases: 13. The CDR3 is 15 amino acids. The germline V gene encodes CDR1 LGHNA and CDR2 YSLEER. CDR3 protein: CASSTQRTGGETQYF. The CDR3 coding sequence is TGCGCCAGCTCGACTCAACGGACAGGAGGAGAGACCCAGTACTTC.

The V and J genes are TRBV14 and TRBJ2-1, with TRBD2 identical over 8 bases. The CDR3 runs to 14 residues. V was pared by 4 bases and J by 7 bases, with 6 bases of the junction left unmatched. Looked up from germline, CDR1 is SGHDN and CDR2 is FVKESK. The CDR3 nucleotides are TGTGCCAGCAGCCTCTCCGGGAGGGCAAATGAGCAGTTCTTC. It translates to CASSLSGRANEQFF. Variable domain in full (rest from reference TRBV14 and TRBJ2-1): EAGVTQFPSHSVIEKGQTVTLRCDPISGHDNLYWYRRVMGKEIKFLLHFVKESKQDESGMPNNRFLAERTGGTYSTLKVQPAELEDSGVYFCASSLSGRANEQFFGPGTRLTVL.

This chain connects TRBV5-4 to TRBJ1-2; D is perhaps TRBD1 (6 bases). The V and J ends lost 3 bases and 4 bases respectively, with 13 bases between them. The germline CDR1 and CDR2 sequences are SGHNT and YYREEE (reference sequence). This CDR3 has 14 residues. CDR3 residues: CASSWGEGVYGYTF. The DNA for the CDR3 is TGTGCCAGCAGCTGGGGGGAGGGGGTCTATGGCTACACCTTC. The entire variable domain, with the rest obtained from reference TRBV5-4 and TRBJ1-2, is as follows: ETGVTQSPTHLIKTRGQQVTLRCSSQSGHNTVSWYQQALGQGPQFIFQYYREEENGRGNFPPRFSGLQFPNYSSELNVNALELDDSALYLCASSWGEGVYGYTFGSGTRLTVV.

The V call is TRBV11-2, the J call TRBJ2-5; D is ambiguous. This CDR3 comprises 11 residues. Between the trimmed V and J ends, which lost 5 bases and 1 base, there was a span of 2 bases. The germline CDR1 and CDR2 sequences are SGHAT and FQNNGV. The DNA for the CDR3 is TGTGCCAGCAGCCCCCAAGAGACCCAGTACTTC. This encodes CASSPQETQYF.

The chain links TRBV13 to TRBJ2-5; D is unclear. Germline V CDR1 and CDR2: PRHDT, FYEKMQ (reference sequence). The CDR3 totals 14 residues. Between the trimmed V and J ends, which lost 1 base and 1 base, there was a span of 7 bases. In DNA, the CDR3 is TGTGCCAGCAGCTTAGTTCTAGGCCAAGAGACCCAGTACTTC. Amino acid sequence: CASSLVLGQETQYF.

V and J are TRBV10-3 and TRBJ2-7; D is ambiguous. The V end was cut by 3 bases, the J end by 3 bases, with 3 bases between. The germline CDR1 and CDR2 sequences are ENHRY and SYGVKD. This CDR3 has 11 residues. In DNA form, the CDR3 reads TGTGCCATCAGTGACGGCTACGAGCAGTACTTC. As protein: CAISDGYEQYF.

This chain uses TRBV5-1 with TRBJ2-7, with D perhaps assigned TRBD1 or TRBD2 (6 bases each). The length of the CDR3 is 16 residues. Germline CDR1 is SGHRS and CDR2 is YFSETQ. V was cut by 0 bases and J by 3 bases, with 16 bases left in between. The CDR3 nucleotides are TGCGCCAGCAGCTTGGCACCCGGGGGCGCTTACTACGAGCAGTACTTC. Its translation is CASSLAPGGAYYEQYF.

The table lists this clone with a count of one. The chain links TRBV28 to TRBJ2-2; 9 bases align to TRBD2. This CDR3 spans 15 amino acids. Germline values: CDR1 MDHEN, CDR2 SYDVKM. Trimming at V came to 5 bases and at J to 8 bases, leaving 9 bases not matched to a gene. As DNA, the CDR3 is TGTGCCAGCAGTGCTGGGACTAGCAATTTTGGGGAGCTGTTTTTT. Translating it yields CASSAGTSNFGELFF.

The chain joins TRBV12-3 or TRBV12-4 to TRBJ1-2; unclear D gene. This CDR3 contains 13 residues. V dropped 2 bases and J dropped 0 bases, with 4 bases sitting between them. CDR3: CASSLSPNYGYTF. CDR3 nucleotide sequence: TGTGCCAGCAGTTTAAGTCCTAACTATGGCTACACCTTC.

This rearrangement joins TRBV7-2 to TRBJ1-2; D gene ambiguous. V gave up 1 base and J gave up 10 bases, with 10 bases separating them. The CDR3 has 12 residues. Per germline, CDR1 SGHTA and CDR2 FQGNSA. CDR3 coding DNA: TGTGCCAGCAGCTTAGTACAGATCTACTACACCTTC. Its protein product is CASSLVQIYYTF.

This chain connects TRBV4-2 to TRBJ1-6; D is undetermined. Germline-derived CDR1 and CDR2 are LGHNA and YNFKEQ. The CDR3 is 18 amino acids. V lost 0 bases, J lost 3 bases, and 15 bases lay in between. CDR3 in DNA: TGTGCCAGCAGCCAAGATATTTTTCAGGCCCTCTATAATTCACCCCTCCACTTT. Translated, it gives CASSQDIFQALYNSPLHF.